The 12 T cell receptor beta chains given below trace back to one sample, sequenced in a study of cytomegalovirus exposure and HLA in healthy donors (dated by TCRdb to between 2016 and 2019). The library was prepared using the immunoSEQ multiplex PCR assay. For the multiplex PCR, a mixture combining 60 forward primers for TCR Vbeta segments and 13 reverse primers for TCR Jbeta segments was used. TCRdb took this table from immuneACCESS and kept in-frame rearrangements with V and J called. Such tables lack part of the clones; where checked against another copy, unresolved V genes explain under half of the gap, and the rest is unexplained. The sample has 100,000 to 150,000 clones on record, around 80% of them singletons. Of the sample, roughly 2.7% is held by the ten largest clones. Sample: PBMCs. Receptors originate from a man aged 45-65 years in good health and CMV-seronegative.

In the case of this clone: The junction does not match germline at one end; this may be a read error. The gene calls are TRBV6-6 and TRBJ2-3, with D possibly being TRBD1 (6 bases). Germline CDR1 reads MNHNY; CDR2 reads SVGAGI (reference sequence). This CDR3 is built from 16 residues. For the CDR3, the DNA is TGTGCCAGCAGTCAGACCGGGACACCTAGCACAGGTACGCAGTATTTT. Its protein product is CASSQTGTPSTGTQYF.

DNA for the CDR3: TGTGCCAGCAGCTTAGAGGGACTAGCGTACGAGCAGTACTTC. It codes for CASSLEGLAYEQYF. This chain uses TRBV11-2 with TRBJ2-7, with 10 positions matching TRBD2. The CDR3 is 14 residues long. CDR1 and CDR2 from the germline V gene are SGHAT and FQNNGV. V gave up 0 bases and J gave up 4 bases; unmatched junction bases: 0.

The chain couples TRBV9 to TRBJ2-3, with 8 bases aligning to TRBD1. The CDR3 loop spans 15 amino acids. V shed 0 bases, J shed 1 base, and the junction held 1 base outside the gene matches. Germline assignment: CDR1 SGDLS and CDR2 YYNGEE. The CDR3 loop reads CASSVGTGRTDTQYF. The CDR3 nucleotides read TGTGCCAGCAGCGTAGGGACAGGGCGCACAGATACGCAGTATTTT.

This clone was counted once. The chain combines TRBV4-3 with TRBJ1-2; a weak D match, TRBD1 (5 bases). V was pared by 0 bases and J by 4 bases, with 9 bases between. The CDR3 consists of 14 residues. Germline CDR1 LGHNA, CDR2 YSLEER. The CDR3 coding sequence is TGCGCCAGCAGCCAAGATAGGGGTGGCTATGGCTACACCTTC. Translation: CASSQDRGGYGYTF.

The V call is TRBV2, the J call TRBJ2-1, with 10 bases fitting TRBD1. The CDR3 extends over 16 amino acids. The germline V gene encodes CDR1 SNHLY and CDR2 FYNNEI. Unmatched junction bases numbered 12, after V lost 6 bases and J lost 7 bases. The CDR3, as DNA: TGTGCCAGCAGGCGAGGACAGGGGGAGCCGGGAAATGAGCAGTTCTTC. It translates to CASRRGQGEPGNEQFF.

The rearrangement links TRBV11-2 to TRBJ1-1; D ambiguous. Per the germline V gene, CDR1 is SGHAT and CDR2 is FQNNGV. The CDR3 contains 14 residues. With 1 base removed from V and 0 bases from J, the gap between germline ends came to 6 bases. CDR3: CASSLVSVNTEAFF. The CDR3 DNA follows: TGTGCCAGCAGCTTAGTGTCGGTGAACACTGAAGCTTTCTTT.

J is TRBJ2-2 and V is TRBV25-1; 8 bases are shared with TRBD1. The tail of the sequence fits TRBJ1-3 better, so the J call may be wrong. This CDR3 comprises 15 residues. The germline CDR1 and CDR2 sequences are MGHDK and SYGVNS. The CDR3 region is CASSDRTGNGNTIYF. CDR3 DNA: TGTGCCAGCAGTGACAGGACAGGGAATGGAAACACCATATATTTT.

V and J are TRBV4-3 and TRBJ1-5; TRBD1 aligns across 7 bases. CDR3 size: 15 residues. Germline CDR1 LGHNA, CDR2 YSLEER. Trimming took 5 bases from V and 5 from J; bases not matched to a gene: 9. The chain's CDR3 is CASSKLTGQHQPQHF. As DNA, the CDR3 is TGCGCCAGCAGCAAACTAACGGGACAGCATCAGCCCCAGCATTTT.

This rearrangement joins TRBV30 to TRBJ2-5, with D possibly matching TRBD1 (6 bases). The DNA end favors TRBJ2-7, so the J call may be wrong. Germline CDR1 GTSNPN, CDR2 SVGIG (reference sequence). This CDR3 comprises 14 residues. The CDR3 is CAWSVGRGSDEQYF. The CDR3 coding sequence is TGTGCCTGGAGTGTGGGCAGGGGATCGGACGAGCAGTACTTC.

The genes are TRBV14 and TRBJ2-7, with 9 bases that match TRBD1. CDR3 size: 16 residues. Germline loops: CDR1 SGHDN, CDR2 FVKESK. V gave up 1 base and J gave up 3 bases; unmatched junction bases: 7. The CDR3 sequence: CASSQGAGTGNYEQYF. CDR3 coding DNA: TGTGCCAGCAGCCAAGGGGCCGGGACAGGGAACTACGAGCAGTACTTC. Supplemented by reference TRBV14 and TRBJ2-7, the full variable domain reads EAGVTQFPSHSVIEKGQTVTLRCDPISGHDNLYWYRRVMGKEIKFLLHFVKESKQDESGMPNNRFLAERTGGTYSTLKVQPAELEDSGVYFCASSQGAGTGNYEQYFGPGTRLTVT.

This sequence joins TRBV12-1 and TRBJ2-3; TRBD2 is the table's D call, not checked against the DNA. TRBV12-1 is deemed a pseudogene. This CDR3 spans 18 amino acids. CDR3 sequence reads: CASSFWKTSGGAIDTQYF. The CDR3 coding sequence is TGTGCCAGCAGCTTTTGGAAGACTAGCGGGGGGGCAATAGATACGCAGTATTTT.

The chain is built from TRBV19 and TRBJ1-2, with D possibly TRBD1 on 5 matching bases. Germline lookup yields CDR1 LNHDA and CDR2 SQIVND (reference sequence). This CDR3 has 15 residues. V lost 7 bases, J lost 4 bases, and 19 bases lay in between. In DNA, the CDR3 is TGTGCCAGTAACCCGGGACTGATGGGGCTCTATGGCTACACCTTC. Its translation: CASNPGLMGLYGYTF.